The entry that follows covers one TCR beta chain sequence. Its antigen remains unknown. This record belongs to a study of post-analysis software for immune sequencing data. The overall study: Some patients lacked subtype; others had relapsing-remitting, secondary progressive or progressive-relapsing disease.

Study-level findings and limits: Strong same-batch co-clustering of samples appeared with F measure clustering. Patients with multiple sclerosis recorded significantly lower normalized Chao1 diversity than controls, the study found. Five or six TRBV segments were significantly more frequent in patients than in controls. TRBV5-6, TRBV5-1 and TRBV20-1 were among these segments.

Deletions cut 6 bases from V and 0 bases from J, with 8 bases between. The CDR3 is made up of 13 amino acids. Prepared TCR beta cDNA libraries contained unique molecular identifiers. There were roughly 0.9 to 10 million T cells, and 480,000 or so cDNA molecules came from them. TCRdb independently ran MiXCR on the PCR reads; one entry per CDR3 protein. The table records about 820,000 distinct CDR3 sequences, approximately 53% of them present only once. The sequencing input was blood. This receptor was identified in a girl aged 5-17 years with multiple sclerosis. The chain joins TRBV12-3 or TRBV12-4 to TRBJ1-1; D not certain. CDR3 coding DNA: TGTGCCAGCAGGGGTCATATGAACACTGAAGCTTTCTTT. It is translated as CASRGHMNTEAFF.